This TCR beta chain comes out of a study of early T cells in non-severe SARS-CoV-2 infection. The V end lost 11 bases, the J end lost 1 base, and 21 bases lay between the germline ends. The CDR3 has 15 residues. One entry per CDR3 protein results from TCRdb running MiXCR on the 5' RACE reads. The repertoire holds some 71,000 distinct CDR3 sequences, with approximately 10% as singletons. V usage is TRBV23-1 and J usage is TRBJ2-7; D is undetermined. TRBV23-1 is flagged as an ORF with uncertain function. The material was whole blood, obtained at baseline. The sequence was obtained from an adult who was a healthcare worker with PCR-confirmed SARS-CoV-2 infection or an uninfected control (not recorded which). In DNA form, the CDR3 reads TGCGCCGTGACCTCCGAGATTTTCAAATCCTACGAGCAGTACTTC. Translated: CAVTSEIFKSYEQYF.